This T cell receptor beta chain was identified during a study of blood T cell repertoires in COVID-19. Study summary: Whether acute or convalescent, the COVID-19 samples came from the United States, Italy and Spain. Sources were T cells, B-cell-depleted T cells, or PBMCs; the material itself was cDNA or gDNA.

CDR3 length equals 14 residues. Trimming removed 1 base from V and 3 bases from J, with 7 bases in between. Germline CDR1 SGHRS, CDR2 YFSETQ. Authors' methods: Estimates of nucleated cell counts were drawn from the amplification of reference gene primers. Sequencing was performed with immunoSEQ multiplex PCR; in TCRdb, only in-frame clones are kept and a portion is missing. V and J calls and clone size come straight from that table; D and trimming were deduced from the DNA. The sample lists 95,000 to 120,000 clones, less than 75% occurring once. Many counts were recorded for this clone. This receptor was identified in a middle-aged woman with acute or convalescent COVID-19. Sequenced: peripheral blood. J is TRBJ2-2 and V is TRBV5-1; perhaps TRBD1 as D (5 bases). In DNA, the CDR3 is TGCGCCAGCAGCTTGAAAGGGGACACCGGGGAGCTGTTTTTT. Encoded protein: CASSLKGDTGELFF. Drawing the rest from reference TRBV5-1 and TRBJ2-2, the complete variable domain is KAGVTQTPRYLIKTRGQQVTLSCSPISGHRSVSWYQQTPGQGLQFLFEYFSETQRNKGNFPGRFSGRQFSNSRSEMNVSTLELGDSALYLCASSLKGDTGELFFGEGSRLTVL.